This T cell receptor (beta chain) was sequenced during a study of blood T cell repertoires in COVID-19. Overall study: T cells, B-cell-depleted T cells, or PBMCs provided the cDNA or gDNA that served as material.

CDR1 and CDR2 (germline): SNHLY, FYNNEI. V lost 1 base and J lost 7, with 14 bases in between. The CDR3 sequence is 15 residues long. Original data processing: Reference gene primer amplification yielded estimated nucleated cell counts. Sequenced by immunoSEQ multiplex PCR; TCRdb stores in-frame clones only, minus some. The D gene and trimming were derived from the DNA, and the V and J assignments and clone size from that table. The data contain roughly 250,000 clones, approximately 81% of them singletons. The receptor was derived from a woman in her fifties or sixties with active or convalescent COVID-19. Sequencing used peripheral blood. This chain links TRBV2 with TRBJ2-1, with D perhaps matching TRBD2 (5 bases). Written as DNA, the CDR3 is TGTGCCAGCAGTGAAGGTCAGTCCTCGGGGAATGAGCAGTTCTTC. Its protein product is CASSEGQSSGNEQFF.